The T cell receptor (beta chain) described here comes from a study of T-cell memory formation after mild COVID-19. Study overall: Largely, the TCR clusters proved donor specific.

Trimming removed 0 bases from V and 8 bases from J, with 10 bases in between. CDR3 length: 13 amino acids. Germline CDR1 and CDR2: MGHRA and YSYEKL. Remarks on this clonotype: The antigen remains undetermined.

5'RACE with constant-segment primers built TCRalpha and TCRbeta cDNA libraries with UMIs. MiXCR, applied by TCRdb to the 5' RACE reads, yields one record per CDR3 protein. Of some 340,000 distinct CDR3 sequences listed, around 13% were seen once; the top ten hold about 22%. Study findings and constraints: CD4/CD8 balance held among clones contracting day 15 to 85, and later expanders leaned CD4+.

V gene TRBV4-1 combines with J gene TRBJ1-2; D gene ambiguous. The source material was PBMCs or a T cell subset sorted from them (not recorded which). The TCR comes from a young man who had mild COVID-19 (a few samples of this study predate the infection). Cell type and time point are not known. The CDR3 loop is CASSQDGLPGYTF. Here the CDR3 DNA reads TGCGCCAGCAGCCAAGATGGGCTACCGGGCTACACCTTC.